This T cell receptor beta chain was obtained from a study of STAT5B mutations in CD4+ large granular lymphocyte leukemia. Regarding the study as a whole: 8/27 top patient clones versus 2/35 control clones were TRBV06-family. Patient CD4-sorted repertoires stayed more clonal than healthy ones after leukemic-clone removal.

Some clones are missing from TCRdb's copy, which holds only in-frame ones; the method was immunoSEQ multiplex PCR. Of approximately 36,000 clones listed, about four fifths are singletons. As concerns this clone: Its antigen is still unknown.

Germline CDR1 reads MGHRA; CDR2 reads YSYEKL. V lost 4 bases, J lost 4 bases, and 5 bases stayed unmatched. The CDR3 extends over 15 amino acids. Buffy coats from healthy blood donors served as controls. The specimen was CD4+ T cells from blood buffy coats. V and J are TRBV4-1 and TRBJ1-5; 9 bases fit TRBD1. This sequence was found in a human donor in good health. The CDR3 DNA follows: TGCGCCAGCAGCCTACGGACAGGGGAAAATCAGCCCCAGCATTTT. Translation: CASSLRTGENQPQHF.